This is a list of T cell receptor beta chains from one sample in a study of shared clonotypes between healthy human individuals. The repertoire was sequenced with immunoSEQ multiplex PCR; TCRdb's copy has only in-frame clones and lacks some. The sample has about 1 million clones; 70% to 80% are singletons. The sequenced material came from memory CD4+ T cells sorted from blood. The receptors were sampled from a man aged 18 to 35 in good health. Each CDR3 is given without its conserved first and last residue. Each record gives: J gene, V gene, CDR3 protein.

TRBJ2-2 | TRBV5-4 | ASSLTGGGSGELF
TRBJ2-5 | TRBV7-2 | ASSLVVVETQY
TRBJ1-5 | TRBV5-8 | ASSFRGGANQPQH
TRBJ1-6 | TRBV6-1 | ASTRGDSPLH
TRBJ2-1 | TRBV5-1 | ASSPRAGGYNEQF
TRBJ2-7 | TRBV15 | ATSRDGSSYEQY
TRBJ2-1 | TRBV14 | ASSQSLAGGRQF
TRBJ1-4 | TRBV30 | AWSVRGGKLF
TRBJ2-5 | TRBV30 | AWGTQETQY
TRBJ1-2 | TRBV28 | ASSLFGYGYT
TRBJ2-3 | TRBV14 | ASSQASVYTQY
TRBJ1-5 | TRBV7-8 | ASSVLRDRSNQPQH